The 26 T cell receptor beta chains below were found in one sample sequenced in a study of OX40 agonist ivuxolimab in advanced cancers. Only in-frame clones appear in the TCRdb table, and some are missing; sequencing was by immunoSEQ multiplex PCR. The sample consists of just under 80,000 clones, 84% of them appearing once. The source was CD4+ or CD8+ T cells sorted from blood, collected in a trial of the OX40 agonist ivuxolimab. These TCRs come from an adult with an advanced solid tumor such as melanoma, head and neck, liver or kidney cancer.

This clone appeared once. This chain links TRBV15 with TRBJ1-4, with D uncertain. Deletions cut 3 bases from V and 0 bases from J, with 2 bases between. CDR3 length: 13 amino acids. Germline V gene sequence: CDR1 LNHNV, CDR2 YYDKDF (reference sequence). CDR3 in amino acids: CATSRATNEKLFF. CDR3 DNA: TGTGCCACCAGCAGGGCAACTAATGAAAAACTGTTTTTT.

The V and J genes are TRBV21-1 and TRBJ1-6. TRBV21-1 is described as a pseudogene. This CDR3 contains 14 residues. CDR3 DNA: TGTGCCAGCCTCAGGCGGACGCCGAATTCACCCCTCCACTTT. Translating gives CASLRRTPNSPLHF.

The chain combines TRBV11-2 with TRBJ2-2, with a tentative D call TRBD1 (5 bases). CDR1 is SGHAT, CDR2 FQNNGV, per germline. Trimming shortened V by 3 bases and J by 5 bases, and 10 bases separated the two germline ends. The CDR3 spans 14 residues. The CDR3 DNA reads TGTGCCAGCAGCTTGGATGGGGCAACCGGGGAGCTGTTTTTT. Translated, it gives CASSLDGATGELFF.

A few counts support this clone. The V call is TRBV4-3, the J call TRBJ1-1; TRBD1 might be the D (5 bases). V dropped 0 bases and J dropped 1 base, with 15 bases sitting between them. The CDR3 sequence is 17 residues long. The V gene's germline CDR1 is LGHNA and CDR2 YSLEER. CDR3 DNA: TGCGCCAGCAGCCAAGATCCCCATTTTGGGGGGAACACTGAAGCTTTCTTT. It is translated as CASSQDPHFGGNTEAFF.

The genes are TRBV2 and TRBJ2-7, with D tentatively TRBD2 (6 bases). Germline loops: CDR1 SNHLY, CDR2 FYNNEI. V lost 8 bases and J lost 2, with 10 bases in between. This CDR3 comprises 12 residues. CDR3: CASGRGTYEQYF. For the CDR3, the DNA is TGTGCCAGCGGGCGGGGCACCTACGAGCAGTACTTC.

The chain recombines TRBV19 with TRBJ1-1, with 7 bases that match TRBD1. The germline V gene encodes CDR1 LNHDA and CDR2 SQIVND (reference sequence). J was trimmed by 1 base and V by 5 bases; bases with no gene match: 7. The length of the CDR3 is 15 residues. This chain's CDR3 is CASSPRQGTNTEAFF. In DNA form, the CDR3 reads TGTGCCAGTAGTCCTCGACAGGGAACGAACACTGAAGCTTTCTTT.

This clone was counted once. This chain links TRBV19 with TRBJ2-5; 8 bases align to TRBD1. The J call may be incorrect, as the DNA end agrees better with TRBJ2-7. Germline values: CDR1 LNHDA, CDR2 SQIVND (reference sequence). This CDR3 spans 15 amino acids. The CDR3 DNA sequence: TGTGCCAGTAGTATTCCAGACAGGGGCACCTACGAGCAGTACTTC. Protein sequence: CASSIPDRGTYEQYF.

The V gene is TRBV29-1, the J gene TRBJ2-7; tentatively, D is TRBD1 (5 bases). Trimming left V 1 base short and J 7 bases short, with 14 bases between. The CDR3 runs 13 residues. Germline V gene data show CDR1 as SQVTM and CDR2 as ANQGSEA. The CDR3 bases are TGCAGCGTTGAAGCTGCGACAGCTACTGAGCAGTACTTC. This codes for CSVEAATATEQYF.

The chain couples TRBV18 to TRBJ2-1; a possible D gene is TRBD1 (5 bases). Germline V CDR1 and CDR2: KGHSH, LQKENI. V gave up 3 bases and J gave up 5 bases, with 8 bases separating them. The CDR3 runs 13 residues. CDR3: CASSPMTDNEQFF. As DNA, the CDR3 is TGTGCCAGCTCACCTATGACAGACAATGAGCAGTTCTTC.

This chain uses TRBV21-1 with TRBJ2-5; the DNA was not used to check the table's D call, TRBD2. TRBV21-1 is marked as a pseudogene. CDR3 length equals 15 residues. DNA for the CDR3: TGTGCCAGCAGCGGCCGGCTAGCGGGGCAAGAGACCCAGTACTTC. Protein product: CASSGRLAGQETQYF.

For the CDR3, the DNA is TGTGCCATAGCTGACCCCAGGGGGCAGCAAGAGACCCAGTACTTC. Protein sequence: CAIADPRGQQETQYF. The chain is built from TRBV2 and TRBJ2-5, with 8 bases fitting TRBD1. The CDR3 spans 15 residues. Germline assignment: CDR1 SNHLY and CDR2 FYNNEI. V lost 10 bases and J lost 2; bases outside the gene matches: 12.

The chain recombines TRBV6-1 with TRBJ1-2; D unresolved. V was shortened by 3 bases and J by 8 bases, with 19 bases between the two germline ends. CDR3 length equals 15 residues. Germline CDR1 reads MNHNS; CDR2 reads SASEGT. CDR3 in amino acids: CASSEVAQAVAGYTF. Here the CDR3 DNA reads TGTGCCAGCAGTGAGGTGGCCCAAGCGGTGGCAGGCTACACCTTC.

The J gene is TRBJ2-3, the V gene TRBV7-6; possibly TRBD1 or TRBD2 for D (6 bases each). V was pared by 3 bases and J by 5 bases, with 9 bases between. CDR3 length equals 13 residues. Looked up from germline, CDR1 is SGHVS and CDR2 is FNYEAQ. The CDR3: CASSFGGLDTQYF. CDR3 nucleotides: TGTGCCAGCAGCTTCGGGGGCCTAGATACGCAGTATTTT.

CDR3 in amino acids: CASSPTYGTYEQYF. CDR3 DNA: TGTGCCAGCAGCCCTACGTACGGAACCTACGAGCAGTACTTC. V is TRBV7-6 and J is TRBJ2-7; D call uncertain. The ends were cut back, 5 bases at V and 2 bases at J, with 13 bases in the middle. Germline lookup yields CDR1 SGHVS and CDR2 FNYEAQ. The CDR3 contains 14 residues.

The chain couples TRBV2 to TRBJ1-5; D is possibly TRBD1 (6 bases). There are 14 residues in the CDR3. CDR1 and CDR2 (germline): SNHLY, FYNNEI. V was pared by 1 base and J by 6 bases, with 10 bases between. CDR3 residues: CASSEGTEFQPQHF. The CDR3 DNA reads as TGTGCCAGCAGTGAAGGGACAGAGTTTCAGCCCCAGCATTTT.

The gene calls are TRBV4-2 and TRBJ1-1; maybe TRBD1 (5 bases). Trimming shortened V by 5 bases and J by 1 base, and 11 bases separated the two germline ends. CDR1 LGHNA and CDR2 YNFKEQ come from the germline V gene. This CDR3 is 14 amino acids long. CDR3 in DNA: TGTGCCAGCAGCTATGACAGATGGAACACTGAAGCTTTCTTT. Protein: CASSYDRWNTEAFF.

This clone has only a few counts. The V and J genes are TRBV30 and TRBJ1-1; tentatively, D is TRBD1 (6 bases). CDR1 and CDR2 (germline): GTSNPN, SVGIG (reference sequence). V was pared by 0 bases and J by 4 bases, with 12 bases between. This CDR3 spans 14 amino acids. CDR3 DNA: TGTGCCTGGAGTGTACACGGCAGGGGCACTGAAGCTTTCTTT. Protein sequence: CAWSVHGRGTEAFF.

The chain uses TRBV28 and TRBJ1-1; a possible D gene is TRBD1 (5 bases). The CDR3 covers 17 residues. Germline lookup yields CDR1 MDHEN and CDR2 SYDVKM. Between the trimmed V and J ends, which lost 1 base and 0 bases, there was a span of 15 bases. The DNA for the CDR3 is TGTGCCAGCAGTTTATCCCTATTGGACACGTTGAACACTGAAGCTTTCTTT. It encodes CASSLSLLDTLNTEAFF.

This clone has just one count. Here the CDR3 DNA reads TGTGCCAGCAGCTTGGGGGGGCGGAGAGATGAAAAACTGTTTTTT. Protein: CASSLGGRRDEKLFF. V and J are TRBV4-2 and TRBJ1-4; a weak D match, TRBD1 (6 bases). The germline V gene has CDR1 LGHNA and CDR2 YNFKEQ. The CDR3 runs to 15 residues. V lost 5 bases, J lost 6 bases, and 16 bases lay in between.

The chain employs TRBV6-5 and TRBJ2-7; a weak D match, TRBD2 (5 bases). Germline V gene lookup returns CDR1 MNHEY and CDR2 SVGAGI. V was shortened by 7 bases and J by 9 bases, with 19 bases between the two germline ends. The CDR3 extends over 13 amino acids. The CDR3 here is CASTRAESRVQYF. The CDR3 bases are TGTGCCAGCACCAGAGCGGAGAGCCGGGTGCAGTACTTC.

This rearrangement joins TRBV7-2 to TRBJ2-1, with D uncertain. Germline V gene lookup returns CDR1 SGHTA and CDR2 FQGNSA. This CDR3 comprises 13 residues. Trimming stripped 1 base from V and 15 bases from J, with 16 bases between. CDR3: CASSLDFGVRWFF. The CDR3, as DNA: TGTGCCAGCAGCTTAGATTTTGGCGTCCGGTGGTTCTTC.

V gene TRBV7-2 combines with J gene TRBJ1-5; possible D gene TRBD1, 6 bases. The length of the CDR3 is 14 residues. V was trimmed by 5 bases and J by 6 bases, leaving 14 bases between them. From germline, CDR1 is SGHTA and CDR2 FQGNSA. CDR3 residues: CASSIRGRGQPQHF. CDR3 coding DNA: TGTGCCAGCAGCATCAGGGGTCGCGGTCAGCCCCAGCATTTT. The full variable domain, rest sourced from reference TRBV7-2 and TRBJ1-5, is GAGVSQSPSNKVTEKGKDVELRCDPISGHTALYWYRQSLGQGLEFLIYFQGNSAPDKSGLPSDRFSAERTGGSVSTLTIQRTQQEDSAVYLCASSIRGRGQPQHFGDGTRLSIL.

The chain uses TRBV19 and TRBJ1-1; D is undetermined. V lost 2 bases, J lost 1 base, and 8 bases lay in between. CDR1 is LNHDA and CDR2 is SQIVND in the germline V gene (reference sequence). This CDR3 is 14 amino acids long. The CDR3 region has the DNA TGTGCCAGTAGTATAAACGGTGCGAACACTGAAGCTTTCTTT. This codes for CASSINGANTEAFF.

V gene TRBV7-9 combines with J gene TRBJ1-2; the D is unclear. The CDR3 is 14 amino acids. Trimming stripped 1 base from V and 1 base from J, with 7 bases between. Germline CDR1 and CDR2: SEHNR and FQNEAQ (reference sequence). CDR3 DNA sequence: TGTGCCAGCAGCTTAGAGCCCCTTAACTATGGCTACACCTTC. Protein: CASSLEPLNYGYTF.

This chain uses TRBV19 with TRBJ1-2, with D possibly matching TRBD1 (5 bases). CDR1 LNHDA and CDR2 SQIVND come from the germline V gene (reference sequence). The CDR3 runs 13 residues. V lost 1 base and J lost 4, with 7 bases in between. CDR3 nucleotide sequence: TGTGCCAGTAGTATAGGGGGCAGCTATGGCTACACCTTC. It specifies CASSIGGSYGYTF.

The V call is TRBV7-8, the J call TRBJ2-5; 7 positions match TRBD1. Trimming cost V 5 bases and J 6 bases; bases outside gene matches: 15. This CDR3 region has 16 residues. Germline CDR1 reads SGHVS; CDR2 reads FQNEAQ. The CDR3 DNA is TGTGCCAGCAGCCCCCGGACAGGAAAAGCTTCAAAGACCCAGTACTTC. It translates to CASSPRTGKASKTQYF. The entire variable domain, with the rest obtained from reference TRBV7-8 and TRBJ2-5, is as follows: GAGVSQSPRYKVAKRGQDVALRCDPISGHVSLFWYQQALGQGPEFLTYFQNEAQLDKSGLPSDRFFAERPEGSVSTLKIQRTQQEDSAVYLCASSPRTGKASKTQYFGPGTRLLVL.